The next 24 T cell receptor beta chains were all read from a single sample in a study of blood T cell repertoires in COVID-19. Sequencing used immunoSEQ multiplex PCR; TCRdb keeps in-frame clones, though not all of them. The repertoire holds more than 450,000 clones, with 87% as singletons. The specimen was PBMCs or T cells enriched from blood (not recorded which). These receptors were taken from a woman between 18 and 29 years old who had recovered from COVID-19.

This chain uses TRBV11-1 with TRBJ2-1; 9 bases fit TRBD1. The J segment lost 2 bases and the V segment lost 5 bases, leaving 4 bases of the junction unmatched. Germline CDR1 and CDR2: SGHAT and FQDESV (reference sequence). The CDR3 length is 15 residues. Here the CDR3 DNA reads TGTGCCAGCAGCCCCCGGGACAGGGCCTACAATGAGCAGTTCTTC. Amino acids: CASSPRDRAYNEQFF.

The V gene is TRBV5-4, the J gene TRBJ2-1, with a possible D match to TRBD2 (5 bases). CDR3 length equals 14 residues. Germline-derived CDR1 and CDR2 are SGHNT and YYREEE (reference sequence). V was shortened by 0 bases and J by 6 bases, with 10 bases between the two germline ends. The DNA of the CDR3 is TGTGCCAGCAGCTTGGGGACGGGAATCAATGAGCAGTTCTTC. This translates into CASSLGTGINEQFF.

V and J are TRBV3-1 (or the pseudogene TRBV3-2) and TRBJ1-6; D gene unclear. The CDR3 is 15 amino acids. The V gene's germline CDR1 is LGHDT and CDR2 YNNKEL (reference sequence). Trimming pared 0 bases from V and 9 bases from J, leaving 12 bases between. CDR3 sequence (DNA): TGTGCCAGCAGCCAAGAGGTAGGGAGAGGTTCACCCCTCCACTTT. Amino acid sequence: CASSQEVGRGSPLHF.

The chain joins TRBV5-6 to TRBJ1-1; TRBD1 aligns across 8 bases. The CDR3 runs to 14 residues. The germline V gene encodes CDR1 SGHDT and CDR2 YYEEEE. J lost 1 base, V lost 3 bases, and 2 bases had no gene match. DNA of the CDR3: TGTGCCAGCAGCTCTGGGACAGGGAACACTGAAGCTTTCTTT. This translates into CASSSGTGNTEAFF.

The CDR3 sequence is CASSLQNLGSSAFF. CDR3 in DNA: TGTGCCAGCAGCTTACAGAATCTAGGTTCTTCAGCTTTCTTT. The chain links TRBV7-8 to TRBJ1-1; unclear D gene. The CDR3 is 14 amino acids. Trimming took off 2 bases at V and 10 bases at J, with 17 bases between the two ends. The V gene's germline CDR1 is SGHVS and CDR2 FQNEAQ.

The CDR3 is CAISEGQGGTDTIYF. CDR3 in DNA: TGTGCCATCAGTGAGGGACAGGGCGGAACGGACACCATATATTTT. The chain couples TRBV10-3 to TRBJ1-3; TRBD1 matches at 8 bases. With 2 bases clipped from V and 8 bases from J, the junction kept 8 bases outside the gene matches. The CDR3 totals 15 residues. CDR1 ENHRY and CDR2 SYGVKD come from the germline V gene.

The CDR3 reads CASSLRAGRAGDTQYF. Written as DNA, the CDR3 is TGTGCCAGCAGTTTACGTGCGGGGAGGGCCGGAGATACGCAGTATTTT. V is TRBV27 and J is TRBJ2-3; 7 nucleotides line up with TRBD2. V lost 2 bases to trimming and J lost 5 bases; unmatched junction nucleotides: 10. CDR1 and CDR2 (germline): MNHEY, SMNVEV (reference sequence). This CDR3 region has 16 residues.

This chain joins TRBV7-9 and TRBJ1-1, with a possible D match to TRBD1 (5 bases). This CDR3 spans 14 amino acids. Germline CDR1 is SEHNR and CDR2 is FQNEAQ (reference sequence). Deletions cut 4 bases from V and 5 bases from J, with 14 bases between. CDR3 DNA sequence: TGTGCCAGCAGCTCTGAATGGGGCGGAACTGAAGCTTTCTTT. Protein: CASSSEWGGTEAFF.

In DNA, the CDR3 is TGTGCTAGTGGTTTGGTCCCAAGACTAGCGGGGCACACAGATACGCAGTATTTT. Its translation: CASGLVPRLAGHTDTQYF. This chain joins TRBV12-5 and TRBJ2-3; TRBD2 matches 11 bases. This CDR3 region has 18 residues. Germline CDR1 reads LGHNT; CDR2 reads FRNRAP. The junction had 7 bases not matched to a gene; V was cut back by 0 bases and J by 2 bases.

The genes are TRBV5-1 and TRBJ2-3; D perhaps matches TRBD2 (6 bases). V dropped 5 bases and J dropped 7 bases, with 14 bases sitting between them. The germline V gene encodes CDR1 SGHRS and CDR2 YFSETQ. The CDR3 totals 13 residues. CDR3 coding DNA: TGCGCCAGCAGAGCCGGGGAGGCAAATACGCAGTATTTT. Its protein product is CASRAGEANTQYF.

The chain is built from TRBV14 and TRBJ2-3, with D tentatively TRBD1 (6 bases). CDR3 length equals 16 residues. Between the trimmed V and J ends, which lost 10 bases and 2 bases, there was a span of 22 bases. Per the germline V gene, CDR1 is SGHDN and CDR2 is FVKESK. CDR3 in DNA: TGTGCCACCGCTCCGACAGGAGAAATCGACACAGATACGCAGTATTTT. This translates into CATAPTGEIDTDTQYF.

This chain links TRBV28 with TRBJ1-2, with D tentatively TRBD1 (5 bases). The CDR3 covers 11 residues. V was cut by 10 bases and J by 8 bases, with 14 bases left in between. Germline values: CDR1 MDHEN, CDR2 SYDVKM. CDR3 protein: CATGWGDGYTF. The CDR3 nucleotides are TGTGCCACCGGTTGGGGGGACGGCTACACCTTC.

The chain joins TRBV18 to TRBJ2-7; TRBD2 might be the D (5 bases). V shed 1 base and J shed 2 bases, with 12 bases lying between them. Per germline, CDR1 KGHSH and CDR2 LQKENI. CDR3 length equals 15 residues. DNA of the CDR3: TGTGCCAGCTCACCACGGGAGATCCGGACCTACGAGCAGTACTTC. It translates to CASSPREIRTYEQYF.

The chain recombines TRBV19 with TRBJ2-1; TRBD2 matches at 12 bases. J lost 7 bases, V lost 3 bases, and 10 bases had no gene match. From germline, CDR1 is LNHDA and CDR2 SQIVND (reference sequence). This CDR3 region has 17 residues. DNA for the CDR3: TGTGCCAGTAGTATCCCCCCACTAGCGGGGGGTATTAATGAGCAGTTCTTC. It is translated as CASSIPPLAGGINEQFF.

This sequence joins TRBV28 and TRBJ1-2, with 7 bases that match TRBD1. V was clipped by 5 bases and J by 8 bases; unmatched bases: 5. Germline V gene data show CDR1 as MDHEN and CDR2 as SYDVKM. The CDR3 has 12 amino acids. The CDR3 bases are TGTGCCAGCAGTAAGGGGGCAGGAGGCTACACCTTC. It is translated as CASSKGAGGYTF.

A few counts support this clone. V gene TRBV30 combines with J gene TRBJ2-7; no reliable D call. Trimming shortened V by 7 bases and J by 2 bases, and 9 bases separated the two germline ends. This CDR3 spans 11 amino acids. Germline V lookup: CDR1 GTSNPN, CDR2 SVGIG (reference sequence). The CDR3 DNA is TGTGCCTACTTTACAGCCTACGAGCAGTACTTC. Translating gives CAYFTAYEQYF.

The chain uses TRBV12-5 and TRBJ1-5; tentatively, D is TRBD1 (6 bases). V was clipped by 6 bases and J by 5 bases, with 17 bases between them. Germline lookup yields CDR1 LGHNT and CDR2 FRNRAP. The CDR3 extends over 15 amino acids. The CDR3 sequence is CASGVGGGLDQPQHF. In DNA form, the CDR3 reads TGTGCTAGTGGAGTAGGGGGTGGTTTGGATCAGCCCCAGCATTTT.

The chain is built from TRBV11-2 and TRBJ1-3; D not certain. This CDR3 has 15 amino acids. Germline values: CDR1 SGHAT, CDR2 FQNNGV. V lost 5 bases to trimming and J lost 1 base, with 12 bases between them. The CDR3 region has the DNA TGTGCCAGCAGCACGACCGGGATTTCTGGAAACACCATATATTTT. It specifies CASSTTGISGNTIYF.

The gene calls are TRBV2 and TRBJ2-2; 10 bases line up with TRBD2. CDR3 length: 17 residues. V was clipped by 6 bases and J by 6 bases; unmatched bases: 13. The germline gives CDR1 SNHLY, CDR2 FYNNEI. This CDR3 is CASRPLGSGGSAGELFF. In DNA form, the CDR3 reads TGTGCCAGCAGACCCCTGGGTAGCGGGGGGTCGGCCGGGGAGCTGTTTTTT. The full variable domain, with the rest looked up from reference TRBV2 and TRBJ2-2, is EPEVTQTPSHQVTQMGQEVILRCVPISNHLYFYWYRQILGQKVEFLVSFYNNEISEKSEIFDDQFSVERPDGSNFTLKIRSTKLEDSAMYFCASRPLGSGGSAGELFFGEGSRLTVL.

V usage is TRBV19 and J usage is TRBJ1-1, with D tentatively TRBD1 (5 bases). V was shortened by 3 bases and J by 0 bases, with 17 bases between the two germline ends. Germline V gene lookup returns CDR1 LNHDA and CDR2 SQIVND (reference sequence). CDR3 size: 17 residues. CDR3 coding DNA: TGTGCCAGTAGTATGGGTCTTCAGGGTCCGATGAACACTGAAGCTTTCTTT. This gives the protein CASSMGLQGPMNTEAFF.

This chain connects TRBV3-1 (or the pseudogene TRBV3-2) to TRBJ2-7; maybe TRBD2 (6 bases). Germline values: CDR1 LGHDT, CDR2 YNNKEL (reference sequence). The CDR3 consists of 17 residues. The ends were cut back, 3 bases at V and 1 base at J, with 19 bases in the middle. The DNA of the CDR3 is TGTGCCAGCAGCCACGGGGGAAATCCAGACGATTCCTACGAGCAGTACTTC. Translation: CASSHGGNPDDSYEQYF.

CDR3 amino acids: CASSFYSTDSNQPQHF. The CDR3 nucleotides read TGTGCCAGCAGCTTTTACTCGACAGATAGCAATCAGCCCCAGCATTTT. The chain uses TRBV7-2 and TRBJ1-5, with D possibly matching TRBD1 (5 bases). The CDR3 runs 16 residues. The germline V gene has CDR1 SGHTA and CDR2 FQGNSA. The V end lost 3 bases, the J end lost 0 bases, and 12 bases lay between the germline ends.

The genes are TRBV28 and TRBJ2-3; TRBD1 matches 7 bases. The V gene's germline CDR1 is MDHEN and CDR2 SYDVKM. J gave up 2 bases and V 7 bases, and 15 bases lay outside the gene matches. The CDR3 runs to 17 residues. The CDR3 DNA reads TGTGCCAGCATCAATAGGCCCCGGGACAGTCCCACAGATACGCAGTATTTT. This codes for CASINRPRDSPTDTQYF. The variable domain in full, with the rest retrieved from reference TRBV28 and TRBJ2-3, is DVKVTQSSRYLVKRTGEKVFLECVQDMDHENMFWYRQDPGLGLRLIYFSYDVKMKEKGDIPEGYSVSREKKERFSLILESASTNQTSMYLCASINRPRDSPTDTQYFGPGTRLTVL.

CDR3 sequence reads: CASSDRTGSSYEQYF. DNA of the CDR3: TGCGCCAGCAGTGATCGGACAGGGAGTAGCTACGAGCAGTACTTC. This sequence joins TRBV10-2 and TRBJ2-7; TRBD1 matches 8 bases. The CDR3 is 15 amino acids. The V segment lost 3 bases and the J segment 3 bases; nucleotides outside the gene matches: 7. Germline-derived CDR1 and CDR2 are WSHSY and SAAADI.